The 30 T cell receptor beta chains below were found in one sample sequenced in a study of shared clonotypes between healthy human individuals. CD45RO-negative CD8 cells positively selected for CCR7 made up the naive population, which excluded terminally differentiated effector memory CD45RA+ cells. Using immunoSEQ multiplex PCR, the repertoire was profiled, and TCRdb retains in-frame clones only, with some absent. There are about 2.1 million clones in the sample; 80% to 95% occur only once, and less than 2% lies in the top ten. Sequencing was done on a sample of naive CD8+ T cells from PBMCs. The receptors here all came from a man between 18 and 29 years old in good health. Some clones in this sample may be carry-over from other donors' samples.

The CDR3 DNA is TGTGCCAGCAGCCAATCATACGGGGCCAACGAGCAGTACTTC. Protein sequence: CASSQSYGANEQYF. The gene calls are TRBV16 and TRBJ2-7, with D perhaps being TRBD1 or TRBD2 (5 bases each). The CDR3 totals 14 residues. Germline CDR1 reads KGHSY; CDR2 reads FQNENV. Trimming cost V 0 bases and J 5 bases, with 11 bases left between them.

V usage is TRBV5-1 and J usage is TRBJ2-1; maybe TRBD2 (6 bases). The CDR3 contains 14 residues. With 0 bases removed from V and 5 bases from J, the gap between germline ends came to 9 bases. Germline CDR1 reads SGHRS; CDR2 reads YFSETQ. The CDR3 region has the DNA TGCGCCAGCAGCTTGGGACTAGAGCACAATGAGCAGTTCTTC. This codes for CASSLGLEHNEQFF.

V usage is TRBV5-1 and J usage is TRBJ2-1; 9 bases map to TRBD2. The CDR3 runs to 15 residues. Germline CDR1 SGHRS, CDR2 YFSETQ. Losses at the gene ends were 1 base for V and 2 bases for J; bases not matched to a gene: 1. CDR3 in amino acids: CASSLSSGAYNEQFF. The CDR3 DNA is TGCGCCAGCAGCTTGTCTAGCGGGGCCTACAATGAGCAGTTCTTC.

Concerning this clone itself: Distinct nucleotide sequences in the sample also encode this CDR3. The J gene is TRBJ1-1, the V gene TRBV6-6; perhaps TRBD1 as D (5 bases). Per germline, CDR1 MNHNY and CDR2 SVGAGI (reference sequence). The CDR3 runs to 12 residues. V was trimmed by 7 bases and J by 4 bases, leaving 10 bases between them. In DNA, the CDR3 is TGTGCCAGCACCCTGGGGGGCACTGAAGCTTTCTTT. Protein: CASTLGGTEAFF.

This chain links TRBV5-4 with TRBJ2-2; 9 nucleotides align to TRBD2. The CDR3 is 14 amino acids. The ends lost 4 bases at V and 7 bases at J; junction bases unmatched: 5. The V gene's germline CDR1 is SGHNT and CDR2 YYREEE (reference sequence). CDR3 residues: CASSEGLALGELFF. CDR3 nucleotide sequence: TGTGCCAGCAGCGAGGGACTAGCTCTCGGGGAGCTGTTTTTT.

The rearrangement links TRBV13 to TRBJ2-1; 9 positions agree with TRBD1. The CDR3 runs 15 residues. Germline CDR1 is PRHDT and CDR2 is FYEKMQ (reference sequence). The junction had 4 bases not matched to a gene; V was cut back by 1 base and J by 6 bases. CDR3 bases: TGTGCCAGCAGCTTAGAACAGGGGGCGATCAATGAGCAGTTCTTC. This sequence encodes CASSLEQGAINEQFF.

Note on this clone: This sample includes further DNA sequences coding for the same CDR3. This chain uses TRBV28 with TRBJ2-7, with D unresolved. Germline CDR1 is MDHEN and CDR2 is SYDVKM. There are 11 residues in the CDR3. V was trimmed by 6 bases and J by 2 bases, leaving 5 bases between them. Here the CDR3 reads CASSRTYEQYF. For the CDR3, the DNA is TGTGCCAGCAGCCGAACCTACGAGCAGTACTTC.

Remarks on this clone: The same CDR3 also results from other DNA sequences found in this sample. The chain is built from TRBV28 and TRBJ1-5; D not resolved. Trimming took 1 base from V and 4 from J, leaving 5 bases between them. The CDR3 runs to 13 residues. CDR1 is MDHEN, CDR2 SYDVKM, per germline. CDR3 sequence reads: CASSLFRNQPQHF. DNA of the CDR3: TGTGCCAGCAGTTTATTCCGTAATCAGCCCCAGCATTTT.

V usage is TRBV4-1 and J usage is TRBJ2-3; D may match TRBD1 or TRBD2 (5 bases each). Per the germline V gene, CDR1 is MGHRA and CDR2 is YSYEKL. CDR3 length: 18 residues. V gave up 1 base and J gave up 4 bases, with 21 bases separating them. Here the CDR3 DNA reads TGCGCCAGCAGCCAAGTGTATAGTGGGGCCGAGGAGGCAGATACGCAGTATTTT. Amino acid sequence: CASSQVYSGAEEADTQYF.

The V call is TRBV5-1, the J call TRBJ2-7, with TRBD1 matching 7 bases. V shed 3 bases, J shed 7 bases, and the junction held 13 bases outside the gene matches. The germline V gene has CDR1 SGHRS and CDR2 YFSETQ. This CDR3 contains 15 residues. The CDR3 DNA reads TGCGCCAGCAGCTCCCGGGACAGTTTCCTCTTGGAGCAGTACTTC. It is translated as CASSSRDSFLLEQYF.

The chain uses TRBV27 and TRBJ2-3; no definite D call. Per the germline V gene, CDR1 is MNHEY and CDR2 is SMNVEV (reference sequence). The V and J ends lost 0 bases and 1 base respectively, with 14 bases between them. The length of the CDR3 is 17 residues. The chain's CDR3 is CASSLSSTILGTDTQYF. The CDR3, as DNA: TGTGCCAGCAGTTTATCCTCTACCATTCTCGGCACAGATACGCAGTATTTT.

The chain employs TRBV15 and TRBJ2-1, with a weak D call TRBD1 (5 bases). The V gene's germline CDR1 is LNHNV and CDR2 YYDKDF (reference sequence). V lost 3 bases to trimming and J lost 10 bases, with 13 bases between them. The CDR3 length is 13 residues. CDR3 DNA: TGTGCCACCAGCAGCACTCGGCGGACAGAGCAGTTCTTC. Translation gives CATSSTRRTEQFF.

This clone showed up just once. J is TRBJ2-7 and V is TRBV27, with D perhaps TRBD1 or TRBD2 (5 bases each). CDR1 is MNHEY, CDR2 SMNVEV, per germline (reference sequence). Trimming pared 5 bases from V and 0 bases from J, leaving 14 bases between. The CDR3 consists of 15 residues. This CDR3 is CASSPLPGSSYEQYF. CDR3 DNA sequence: TGTGCCAGCAGTCCCCTCCCAGGGAGCTCCTACGAGCAGTACTTC.

This chain connects TRBV27 to TRBJ1-1; D uncertain. Germline V gene data show CDR1 as MNHEY and CDR2 as SMNVEV (reference sequence). V lost 7 bases, J lost 0 bases, and 12 bases lay in between. This CDR3 has 14 residues. The DNA of the CDR3 is TGTGCCAGCACCCCGAGCCGTATGAACACTGAAGCTTTCTTT. This codes for CASTPSRMNTEAFF.

The chain is built from TRBV11-2 and TRBJ1-3; TRBD1 might be the D (5 bases). There are 16 residues in the CDR3. V gave up 4 bases and J gave up 0 bases, with 13 bases separating them. Per germline, CDR1 SGHAT and CDR2 FQNNGV. CDR3 coding DNA: TGTGCCAGCAGCTCGCGGGACTTACACTCTGGAAACACCATATATTTT. This gives the protein CASSSRDLHSGNTIYF. Supplemented by reference TRBV11-2 and TRBJ1-3, the full variable domain reads EAGVAQSPRYKIIEKRQSVAFWCNPISGHATLYWYQQILGQGPKLLIQFQNNGVVDDSQLPKDRFSAERLKGVDSTLKIQPAKLEDSAVYLCASSSRDLHSGNTIYFGEGSWLTVV.

The chain employs TRBV5-1 and TRBJ2-5, with D possibly TRBD2 on 6 matching bases. CDR3 size: 15 residues. V lost 5 bases and J lost 1, with 15 bases in between. Germline loops: CDR1 SGHRS, CDR2 YFSETQ. This chain's CDR3 is CASREGWVPQETQYF. In DNA form, the CDR3 reads TGCGCCAGCAGGGAGGGCTGGGTCCCCCAAGAGACCCAGTACTTC.

The rearrangement links TRBV10-2 to TRBJ2-3; tentative D call: TRBD2 (6 bases). There are 16 residues in the CDR3. V lost 2 bases and J 2 bases, leaving 14 bases between the germline ends. Germline V gene data show CDR1 as WSHSY and CDR2 as SAAADI. For the CDR3, the DNA is TGCGCCAGCAGTGAGCTAGCGATGACAACCACAGATACGCAGTATTTT. This codes for CASSELAMTTTDTQYF.

V and J are TRBV28 and TRBJ2-1; 9 bases are shared with TRBD2. Trimming took 5 bases from V and 10 from J; bases not matched to a gene: 12. This CDR3 is built from 15 residues. Germline V CDR1 and CDR2: MDHEN, SYDVKM. The CDR3 sequence: CASSLDRELAGEQFF. The CDR3 coding sequence is TGTGCCAGCAGTCTCGACAGGGAGCTAGCGGGAGAGCAGTTCTTC.

The chain carries TRBV27 and TRBJ2-7, with D perhaps TRBD1 or TRBD2 (5 bases each). Germline-derived CDR1 and CDR2 are MNHEY and SMNVEV (reference sequence). CDR3 length: 15 amino acids. V lost 2 bases, J lost 3 bases, and 14 bases lay in between. This CDR3 reads CASSLGDLVVYEQYF. CDR3 DNA sequence: TGTGCCAGCAGTTTAGGGGACCTTGTGGTCTACGAGCAGTACTTC.

This clone was detected only once. The chain combines TRBV27 with TRBJ2-5; D is perhaps TRBD2 (5 bases). The CDR3 extends over 15 amino acids. Germline lookup yields CDR1 MNHEY and CDR2 SMNVEV (reference sequence). The V and J ends lost 5 bases and 0 bases respectively, with 13 bases between them. The CDR3: CASSPRWRDQETQYF. The CDR3 DNA is TGTGCCAGCAGTCCCCGGTGGCGGGACCAAGAGACCCAGTACTTC.

The CDR3 here is CASSQGSGRIGTQYF. CDR3 coding DNA: TGTGCCAGCAGCCAAGGTAGCGGGAGGATAGGGACCCAGTACTTC. This rearrangement joins TRBV14 to TRBJ2-5; 10 bases agree with TRBD2. V shed 1 base and J 7 bases; nucleotides not matched to a gene: 6. CDR1 is SGHDN and CDR2 is FVKESK in the germline V gene. This CDR3 is built from 15 residues. The entire variable domain, with the rest obtained from reference TRBV14 and TRBJ2-5, is as follows: EAGVTQFPSHSVIEKGQTVTLRCDPISGHDNLYWYRRVMGKEIKFLLHFVKESKQDESGMPNNRFLAERTGGTYSTLKVQPAELEDSGVYFCASSQGSGRIGTQYFGPGTRLLVL.

The rearrangement joins TRBV4-1 to TRBJ2-7, with 8 bases that match TRBD1. The trim removed 4 bases at V and 5 bases at J, leaving 7 bases unmatched. Germline-derived CDR1 and CDR2 are MGHRA and YSYEKL. The CDR3 runs to 14 residues. DNA for the CDR3: TGCGCCAGCAGCCTACGAGGGACAGGCCACGAGCAGTACTTC. Translation: CASSLRGTGHEQYF.

J is TRBJ2-2 and V is TRBV11-3; 9 bases match TRBD1. CDR3 length: 14 residues. J lost 8 bases, V lost 5 bases, and 6 bases had no gene match. Per the germline V gene, CDR1 is SGHNT and CDR2 is YENEEA. The CDR3 reads CASSPGTGIGELFF. The CDR3 DNA follows: TGTGCCAGCAGCCCCGGGACAGGGATTGGGGAGCTGTTTTTT.

The chain links TRBV28 to TRBJ2-7; D gene ambiguous. The CDR3 contains 13 residues. Trimming pared 1 base from V and 4 bases from J, leaving 8 bases between. Germline V gene data show CDR1 as MDHEN and CDR2 as SYDVKM. In DNA, the CDR3 is TGTGCCAGCAGTTTATTAGGTCTTTACGAGCAGTACTTC. This encodes CASSLLGLYEQYF.

The chain couples TRBV11-2 to TRBJ2-7; D call uncertain. CDR3 size: 16 residues. V lost 0 bases to trimming and J lost 3 bases, with 15 bases between them. Germline V gene data show CDR1 as SGHAT and CDR2 as FQNNGV. CDR3 in amino acids: CASSLENSPLFYEQYF. The DNA for the CDR3 is TGTGCCAGCAGCTTAGAAAACAGTCCTCTGTTCTACGAGCAGTACTTC.

The chain joins TRBV27 to TRBJ2-3; 8 nucleotides agree with TRBD1. This CDR3 spans 14 amino acids. CDR1 and CDR2 from the germline V gene are MNHEY and SMNVEV (reference sequence). The V and J ends lost 8 bases and 7 bases, in that order; junction bases with no gene match: 11. The CDR3: CASRTGGSSNTQYF. The CDR3 DNA follows: TGTGCCAGCCGCACAGGGGGGTCGTCGAATACGCAGTATTTT.

V is TRBV27 and J is TRBJ1-3, with D unclear. Trimming left V 3 bases short and J 0 bases short, with 12 bases between. The CDR3 spans 16 residues. The germline CDR1 and CDR2 sequences are MNHEY and SMNVEV (reference sequence). CDR3 sequence (DNA): TGTGCCAGCAGTTTGGGGAGAGAAGGCTCTGGAAACACCATATATTTT. As protein: CASSLGREGSGNTIYF.

The rearrangement joins TRBV7-2 to TRBJ2-7; 10 nucleotides match TRBD2. Germline V gene data show CDR1 as SGHTA and CDR2 as FQGNSA. Trimming at V came to 0 bases and at J to 6 bases, leaving 5 bases not matched to a gene. The CDR3 is made up of 15 amino acids. CDR3 in amino acids: CASSLAGAGGVEQYF. In DNA form, the CDR3 reads TGTGCCAGCAGCTTAGCGGGAGCGGGAGGGGTCGAGCAGTACTTC.

The CDR3 nucleotides are TGCGCCAGCAGCCATGACACAGGGAAGGCTTTCTTT. This gives the protein CASSHDTGKAFF. The chain recombines TRBV4-1 with TRBJ1-1; TRBD1 is a possible D gene (6 bases). V was pared by 3 bases and J by 11 bases, with 13 bases between. CDR1 is MGHRA, CDR2 YSYEKL, per germline. The CDR3 sequence is 12 residues long.

The chain joins TRBV27 to TRBJ2-7; no firm D call. The CDR3 extends over 13 amino acids. V was trimmed by 6 bases and J by 0 bases, leaving 9 bases between them. CDR1 and CDR2 from the germline V gene are MNHEY and SMNVEV (reference sequence). CDR3 nucleotide sequence: TGTGCCAGCAGGTCTACCCTCTCCTACGAGCAGTACTTC. Amino acid sequence: CASRSTLSYEQYF.